This T cell receptor (beta chain) stems from a study of cytomegalovirus exposure and HLA in healthy donors. Study as a whole: As an earlier analysis found, some 180 million T cells yielded about 120 million unique TCR beta sequences.

Regarding this clone: Its antigen is still unknown.

Overall study findings and caveats: Later analysis identified 17,000 or so TCR beta sequences associated with HLA alleles, using a false discovery rate threshold of 0.05. It was confirmed in vitro that a few of the CMV-associated chains were specific for CMV antigens.

The CDR3 totals 14 residues. The V gene lost 8 bases and the J gene lost 3 bases, with 14 bases spanning the gap. In germline, CDR1 is MNHNY, CDR2 SVGAGI (reference sequence). The PCR ran on 60 Vbeta and 13 Jbeta primers. The method was immunoSEQ multiplex PCR; TCRdb's version includes in-frame clones alone and lacks a portion of them. Of about 140,000 clones in the sample, about 80% are singletons; the top ten hold roughly 4%. These donors, healthy bone marrow donors, were studied. Specimen: PBMCs. This TCR was sampled from a man aged 35 to 55 in good health and CMV-seropositive. This chain links TRBV6-6 with TRBJ1-3; D is ambiguous. The CDR3 bases are TGTGCCAGCCTAGGTCCGACTCTTGGAAACACCATATATTTT. This sequence encodes CASLGPTLGNTIYF.